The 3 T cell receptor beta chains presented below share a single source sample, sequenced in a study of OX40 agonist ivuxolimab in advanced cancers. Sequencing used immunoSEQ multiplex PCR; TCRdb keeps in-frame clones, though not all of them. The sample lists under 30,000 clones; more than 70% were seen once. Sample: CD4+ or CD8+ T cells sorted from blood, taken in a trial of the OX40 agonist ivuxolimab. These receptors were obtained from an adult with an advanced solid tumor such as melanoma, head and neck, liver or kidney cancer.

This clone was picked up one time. The DNA for the CDR3 is TGTGCCAGCAGTTGGGGAGTGACAGATACGCAGTATTTT. Encoded protein: CASSWGVTDTQYF. V usage is TRBV6-5 and J usage is TRBJ2-3, with D maybe TRBD2 (5 bases). This CDR3 spans 13 amino acids. V gave up 4 bases and J gave up 3 bases, with 8 bases separating them. Looked up from germline, CDR1 is MNHEY and CDR2 is SVGAGI.

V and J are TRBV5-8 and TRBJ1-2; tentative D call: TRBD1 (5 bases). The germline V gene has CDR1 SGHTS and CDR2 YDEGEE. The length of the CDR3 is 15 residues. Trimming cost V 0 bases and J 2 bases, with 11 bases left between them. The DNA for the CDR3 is TGTGCCAGCAGCTTGGTCGGGGGAAAAAACTATGGCTACACCTTC. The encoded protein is CASSLVGGKNYGYTF.

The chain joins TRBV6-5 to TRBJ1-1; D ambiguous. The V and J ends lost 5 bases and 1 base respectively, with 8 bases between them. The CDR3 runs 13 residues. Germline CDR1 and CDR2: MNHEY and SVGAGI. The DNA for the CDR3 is TGTGCCAGCAGTAGGCGGAGGAACACTGAAGCTTTCTTT. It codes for CASSRRRNTEAFF.